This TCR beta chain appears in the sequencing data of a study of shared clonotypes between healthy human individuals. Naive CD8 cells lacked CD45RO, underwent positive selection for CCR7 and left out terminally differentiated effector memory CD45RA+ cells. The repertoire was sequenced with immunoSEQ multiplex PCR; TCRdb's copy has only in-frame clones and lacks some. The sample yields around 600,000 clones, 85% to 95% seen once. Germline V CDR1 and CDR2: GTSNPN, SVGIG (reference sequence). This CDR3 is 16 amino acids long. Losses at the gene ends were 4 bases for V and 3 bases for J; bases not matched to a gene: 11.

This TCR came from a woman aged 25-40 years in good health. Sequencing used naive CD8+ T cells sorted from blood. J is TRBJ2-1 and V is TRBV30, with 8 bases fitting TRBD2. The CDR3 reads CAWIQSAGGFYNEQFF. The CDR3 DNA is TGTGCCTGGATCCAGTCGGCGGGAGGCTTCTACAATGAGCAGTTCTTC.